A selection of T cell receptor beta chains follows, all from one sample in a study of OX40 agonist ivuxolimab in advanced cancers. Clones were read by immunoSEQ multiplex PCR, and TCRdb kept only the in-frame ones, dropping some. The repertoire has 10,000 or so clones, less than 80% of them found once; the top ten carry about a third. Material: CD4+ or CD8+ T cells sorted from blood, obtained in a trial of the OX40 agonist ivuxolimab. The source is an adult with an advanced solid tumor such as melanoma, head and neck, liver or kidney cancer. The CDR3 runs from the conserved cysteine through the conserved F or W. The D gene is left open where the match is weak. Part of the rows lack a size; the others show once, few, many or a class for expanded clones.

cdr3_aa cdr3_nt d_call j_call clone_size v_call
CASSFGTGGTDTQYF TGTGCCAGCAGCTTTGGGACAGGGGGCACAGATACGCAGTATTTT TRBD1 TRBJ2-3 NA TRBV5-6
CASTIGGLPTDTQYF TGTGCCAGCACCATAGGGGGACTACCCACAGATACGCAGTATTTT NA TRBJ2-3 NA TRBV7-9
CASSPRGAGEVDTQYF TGCGCCAGCAGCCCCAGGGGGGCGGGAGAGGTAGATACGCAGTATTTT NA TRBJ2-3 NA TRBV4-3
CASSQGDRGDYGYTF TGCGCCAGCAGCCAAGGGGACAGGGGGGACTATGGCTACACCTTC TRBD1 TRBJ1-2 NA TRBV4-3
CASILAPSYEQYF TGTGCCAGCATATTAGCGCCTTCCTACGAGCAGTACTTC NA TRBJ2-7 NA TRBV2
CASSQQTGGYGYTF TGTGCCAGCAGCCAACAGACAGGGGGCTATGGCTACACCTTC TRBD1 TRBJ1-2 NA TRBV14
CASSQDRAGGPTDTQYF TGTGCCAGCAGCCAAGATAGGGCGGGAGGGCCCACAGATACGCAGTATTTT TRBD2 TRBJ2-3 few TRBV4-2
CASSDSPNQPQHF TGTGCCAGCAGTGACTCACCCAATCAGCCCCAGCATTTT NA TRBJ1-5 NA TRBV6-4
CASSPGLAGPSWSYNEQFF TGTGCCAGCAGCCCGGGACTAGCGGGGCCCTCGTGGTCCTACAATGAGCAGTTCTTC TRBD2 TRBJ2-1 NA TRBV14
CASSARGGGRTGELFF TGTGCCAGCAGCGCACGGGGAGGGGGCCGGACCGGGGAGCTGTTTTTT NA TRBJ2-2 NA TRBV7-9
CASSSLSSRGHGYTF TGTGCCAGCAGCTCCCTCTCGTCCAGGGGCCATGGCTACACCTTC NA TRBJ1-2 NA TRBV13
CATQGLAERGAQYF TGTGCCACACAGGGACTAGCGGAGAGAGGGGCCCAGTACTTC TRBD2 TRBJ2-5 NA TRBV7-6
CASSLLGLAGGEYTQYF TGTGCCAGCAGCTTACTAGGACTAGCGGGAGGGGAATATACGCAGTATTTT TRBD2 TRBJ2-3 NA TRBV5-6
CASSLGLAGSTGELFF TGTGCCAGCAGTCTGGGCTTAGCGGGATCCACCGGGGAGCTGTTTTTT TRBD2 TRBJ2-2 NA TRBV27
CATRKDATDTQYF TGTGCCACCAGAAAGGACGCCACAGATACGCAGTATTTT NA TRBJ2-3 NA TRBV15
CASSVDPKFRVGGLSTDTQYF TGTGCCAGCAGCGTAGATCCCAAATTTAGGGTCGGCGGACTTAGCACAGATACGCAGTATTTT NA TRBJ2-3 NA TRBV9
CASLGQGSGANVLTF TGTGCCAGCTTGGGACAGGGATCTGGGGCCAACGTCCTGACTTTC TRBD1 TRBJ2-6 NA TRBV13
CASSIDGFDNEQFF TGTGCCAGTAGTATAGATGGGTTCGACAATGAGCAGTTCTTC NA TRBJ2-1 few TRBV19
CASGEGLAGTYEQYF TGTGCTAGTGGTGAAGGACTAGCGGGAACCTACGAGCAGTACTTC TRBD2 TRBJ2-7 medium-sized TRBV12-5
CASSLVSGRANEQFF TGTGCCAGCAGCTTAGTAAGCGGGAGGGCCAATGAGCAGTTCTTC TRBD2 TRBJ2-1 NA TRBV7-4
CASSTGEGLFYNEQFF TGTGCCAGTAGTACTGGGGAGGGACTCTTCTACAATGAGCAGTTCTTC TRBD2 TRBJ2-1 NA TRBV19
CASSPSGSPNTEAFF TGTGCCAGCAGCCCGAGCGGCAGCCCTAACACTGAAGCTTTCTTT NA TRBJ1-1 medium-sized TRBV4-2
CASSFGTGRGETQYF TGTGCCAGCAGTTTTGGGACAGGGAGAGGGGAGACCCAGTACTTC TRBD1 TRBJ2-5 NA TRBV27
CASSQTDRQETQYF TGTGCCAGCAGCCAAACTGACAGACAAGAGACCCAGTACTTC NA TRBJ2-5 NA TRBV7-3
CASSYRFQETQYF TGTGCCAGCAGCTACCGATTTCAAGAGACCCAGTACTTC NA TRBJ2-5 NA TRBV14
CASSLIGRGLSGEQYF TGTGCCAGCAGTTTAATTGGCAGGGGGCTCTCTGGTGAGCAGTACTTC TRBD1 TRBJ2-7 NA TRBV28
CASGTSEVNEQFF TGTGCCAGCGGGACTAGCGAGGTAAATGAGCAGTTCTTC TRBD2 TRBJ2-1 NA TRBV27
CASSITLTGTGGPGNTIYF TGTGCCAGTAGTATAACCCTTACCGGGACAGGGGGTCCTGGAAACACCATATATTTT TRBD1 TRBJ1-3 NA TRBV19
CASSQYAPHTGELFF TGTGCCAGCAGCCAGTACGCGCCACACACCGGGGAGCTGTTTTTT NA TRBJ2-2 NA TRBV7-3
CASSPLETGGADTQYF TGTGCCAGCAGCCCCCTAGAAACAGGAGGGGCAGATACGCAGTATTTT NA TRBJ2-3 NA TRBV9
CASSVSFHMAYEQYF TGTGCCAGCAGTGTTTCGTTCCATATGGCTTACGAGCAGTACTTC NA TRBJ2-7 NA TRBV27
CASSWDSQETQYF TGTGCCAGCAGTTGGGACAGCCAAGAGACCCAGTACTTC TRBD1 TRBJ2-5 few TRBV6-5
CASSLPGGAYEQYF TGTGCCAGCAGCTTACCCGGGGGAGCCTACGAGCAGTACTTC NA TRBJ2-7 NA TRBV7-9
CASSFGRQSYEQYF TGTGCCAGCAGCTTTGGCAGACAATCCTACGAGCAGTACTTC NA TRBJ2-7 NA TRBV5-6
CASSFADRGSQPQHF TGTGCCAGTAGTTTCGCGGACAGGGGGAGTCAGCCCCAGCATTTT TRBD1 TRBJ1-5 NA TRBV19
CATGEGDFQPQHF TGTGCCACAGGAGAGGGCGATTTTCAGCCCCAGCATTTT NA TRBJ1-5 NA TRBV6-1
CASSPPGLADDEQFF TGTGCCAGCAGTCCCCCGGGACTAGCCGATGATGAGCAGTTCTTC TRBD2 TRBJ2-1 NA TRBV28
CASSQSPLLGETQYF TGTGCCAGCAGCCAAAGCCCCCTTTTGGGAGAGACCCAGTACTTC NA TRBJ2-5 NA TRBV4-2
CASGFGLGSQETQYF TGTGCTAGTGGTTTCGGCTTAGGGTCCCAAGAGACCCAGTACTTC NA TRBJ2-5 NA TRBV12-5
CATSRVQGEGTDTQYF TGTGCCACCAGCAGAGTACAGGGGGAGGGGACAGATACGCAGTATTTT NA TRBJ2-3 NA TRBV15
CASSREGWGYTF TGTGCCAGCAGCCGGGAAGGTTGGGGCTACACCTTC NA TRBJ1-2 NA TRBV6-5
CASSGQGARTDTQYF TGTGCCAGCAGTGGACAGGGGGCCAGGACAGATACGCAGTATTTT TRBD1 TRBJ2-3 once TRBV2